In its sample, the clone carrying this TCR beta chain was seen many times. The antigen remains unidentified. These data belong to a study of identical twins. General observations from the study: There were fewer insertions in abundant cord blood beta clonotypes, but memory repertoires showed no such pattern. Twins shared beta out-of-frame sequences in excess, but this excess was weaker. When twins shared out-of-frame alpha sequences, those sequences had excess low generation probability. The study reached conclusions through statistical analysis that was cross-sectional, not following the same donors.

From the 5' RACE reads, TCRdb called clonotypes with MiXCR, one entry per CDR3 protein. Of approximately 700,000 distinct CDR3 sequences listed, 5.5% to 6.5% are singletons. Trimming took 2 bases from V and 6 from J, leaving 15 bases between them. The germline V gene has CDR1 SGHRS and CDR2 YFSETQ. This CDR3 has 15 residues. The sequenced material came from naive T cells sorted from blood. This clonotype was obtained from a man between 18 and 35 years old in good health. The gene calls are TRBV5-1 and TRBJ2-1; D tentatively fits TRBD1 or TRBD2 (6 bases each). CDR3 amino acids: CASSFSGAQFNEQFF. CDR3 nucleotide sequence: TGCGCCAGCAGCTTCTCGGGGGCCCAATTCAATGAGCAGTTCTTC.